These 24 T cell receptor beta chains came from one sample sequenced in a study of T cell responses to AZD1222 COVID-19 vaccine. Profiling relied on immunoSEQ multiplex PCR, and the TCRdb table lists in-frame clones only, not all of them. The profile shows about 56,000 clones, around 86% of them singletons. The sequences come from peripheral blood, collected on day 0 of AZD1222 vaccination. The receptors derive from an adult in good health.

V gene TRBV6-6 combines with J gene TRBJ1-6, with D tentatively TRBD1 (6 bases). Per the germline V gene, CDR1 is MNHNY and CDR2 is SVGAGI (reference sequence). With 2 bases removed from V and 7 bases from J, the gap between germline ends came to 15 bases. The length of the CDR3 is 16 residues. The CDR3 sequence is CASSYRNAGANSPLHF. CDR3 DNA sequence: TGTGCCAGCAGTTACCGGAACGCAGGGGCCAATTCACCCCTCCACTTT.

This clone was seen a single time. Here the CDR3 reads CASSPGTDFNSPLHF. The CDR3 DNA is TGTGCCAGCAGCCCCGGGACAGACTTTAATTCACCCCTCCACTTT. The rearrangement joins TRBV3-1 (or the pseudogene TRBV3-2) to TRBJ1-6, with 7 positions matching TRBD1. The CDR3 has 15 amino acids. In germline, CDR1 is LGHDT, CDR2 YNNKEL (reference sequence). Trimming removed 4 bases from V and 6 bases from J; junction bases left unmatched: 6.

The genes are TRBV5-6 and TRBJ2-7; 14 nucleotides match TRBD2. The CDR3 runs 15 residues. Germline CDR1 is SGHDT and CDR2 is YYEEEE. Trimming cost V 4 bases and J 2 bases; bases outside gene matches: 2. In nucleotides, the CDR3 is TGTGCCAGCAGCCCGACTAGCGGGAGGGCCTACGAGCAGTACTTC. It yields the protein CASSPTSGRAYEQYF.

CDR3 loop: CASSPETGWGYTF. The CDR3 nucleotides read TGTGCCAGCAGCCCGGAGACAGGGTGGGGCTACACCTTC. This chain joins TRBV5-5 and TRBJ1-2; 7 bases line up with TRBD1. The CDR3 extends over 13 amino acids. With 4 bases clipped from V and 8 bases from J, the junction kept 8 bases outside the gene matches. Per the germline V gene, CDR1 is SGHKS and CDR2 is YYEKEE (reference sequence). Full variable domain (missing parts from reference TRBV5-5 and TRBJ1-2): DAGVTQSPTHLIKTRGQQVTLRCSPISGHKSVSWYQQVLGQGPQFIFQYYEKEERGRGNFPDRFSARQFPNYSSELNVNALLLGDSALYLCASSPETGWGYTFGSGTRLTVV.

The V and J genes are TRBV7-2 and TRBJ2-6; 7 nucleotides agree with TRBD1. Germline values: CDR1 SGHTA, CDR2 FQGNSA. The CDR3 contains 17 residues. V shed 2 bases and J 0 bases; nucleotides not matched to a gene: 4. The DNA for the CDR3 is TGTGCCAGCAGCTTAAGGGACAGTTACTCTGGGGCCAACGTCCTGACTTTC. As protein: CASSLRDSYSGANVLTF.

The J gene is TRBJ1-1, the V gene TRBV27, with D hard to call. The CDR3 has 15 amino acids. The ends were cut back, 6 bases at V and 1 base at J, with 15 bases in the middle. Germline CDR1 is MNHEY and CDR2 is SMNVEV (reference sequence). In DNA form, the CDR3 reads TGTGCCAGCAGCCGAGATCTGGTTGAGAACACTGAAGCTTTCTTT. Its protein is CASSRDLVENTEAFF.

The chain is built from TRBV4-3 and TRBJ1-5, with a possible D match to TRBD1 (6 bases). V lost 0 bases, J lost 7 bases, and 16 bases lay in between. Per the germline V gene, CDR1 is LGHNA and CDR2 is YSLEER. There are 16 residues in the CDR3. Here the CDR3 DNA reads TGCGCCAGCAGCCAAGATGTAACAGGGAAGCACCAGCCCCAGCATTTT. Its translation is CASSQDVTGKHQPQHF.

Remarks on this clone: Other DNA sequences in the same sample also yield this CDR3. The genes are TRBV9 and TRBJ1-1, with D maybe TRBD1 (5 bases). Between the trimmed V and J ends, which lost 1 base and 4 bases, there was a span of 11 bases. The CDR3 is made up of 14 amino acids. In germline, CDR1 is SGDLS, CDR2 YYNGEE. CDR3 in DNA: TGTGCCAGCAGCGTATCAGCGGGGACCACTGAAGCTTTCTTT. This sequence encodes CASSVSAGTTEAFF.

This clone has just a few counts. V and J are TRBV5-1 and TRBJ1-1; no reliable D call. This CDR3 spans 12 amino acids. The V end lost 0 bases, the J end lost 6 bases, and 6 bases lay between the germline ends. Looked up from germline, CDR1 is SGHRS and CDR2 is YFSETQ. The CDR3 sequence is CASSLGYAEAFF. The CDR3 nucleotides are TGCGCCAGCAGCTTGGGTTACGCTGAAGCTTTCTTT.

The chain uses TRBV27 and TRBJ2-7; 8 positions match TRBD1. CDR1 is MNHEY and CDR2 is SMNVEV in the germline V gene (reference sequence). The CDR3 totals 13 residues. V lost 5 bases and J lost 4; bases outside the gene matches: 4. The CDR3 bases are TGTGCCAGCAGTATCTACAGGGGGTACGAGCAGTACTTC. Residues: CASSIYRGYEQYF.

V usage is TRBV7-9 and J usage is TRBJ1-5, with D possibly being TRBD1 (6 bases). From germline, CDR1 is SEHNR and CDR2 FQNEAQ (reference sequence). The CDR3 runs to 17 residues. Trimming took 4 bases from V and 1 from J, leaving 17 bases between them. In nucleotides, the CDR3 is TGTGCCAGCAGCTCCCAGTCACAGGGCCTAAGCAATCAGCCCCAGCATTTT. Protein sequence: CASSSQSQGLSNQPQHF. Filled out from reference TRBV7-9 and TRBJ1-5, the complete variable domain reads DTGVSQNPRHKITKRGQNVTFRCDPISEHNRLYWYRQTLGQGPEFLTYFQNEAQLEKSRLLSDRFSAERPKGSFSTLEIQRTEQGDSAMYLCASSSQSQGLSNQPQHFGDGTRLSIL.

This chain joins TRBV28 and TRBJ1-1; no clear D gene. The CDR3 is 12 residues long. The germline gives CDR1 MDHEN, CDR2 SYDVKM. Trimming removed 8 bases at V and 4 bases at J, with 11 bases between. CDR3 nucleotides: TGTGCCAGCTCCGGCCGGGGCACTGAAGCTTTCTTT. Translated, it gives CASSGRGTEAFF.

The V gene is TRBV20-1, the J gene TRBJ1-1, with 8 bases fitting TRBD1. The CDR3 loop spans 16 amino acids. Trimming cost V 3 bases and J 0 bases; bases outside gene matches: 9. Germline-derived CDR1 and CDR2 are DFQATT and SNEGSKA (reference sequence). The CDR3 DNA sequence: TGCAGTGCTAGTGCCTTACGGACAGGGTTGAACACTGAAGCTTTCTTT. It specifies CSASALRTGLNTEAFF.

The J gene is TRBJ2-2, the V gene TRBV10-3; D remains unclear. The CDR3 is 12 amino acids. Between the trimmed V and J ends, which lost 3 bases and 4 bases, there was a span of 3 bases. Looked up from germline, CDR1 is ENHRY and CDR2 is SYGVKD. The CDR3 region has the DNA TGTGCCATCAGTGACTTCACCGGGGAGCTGTTTTTT. Its protein is CAISDFTGELFF.

This clone is medium-sized within its sample. The chain combines TRBV2 with TRBJ1-5; 11 bases map to TRBD1. The J segment lost 6 bases and the V segment lost 7 bases, leaving 5 bases of the junction unmatched. The CDR3 sequence is 14 residues long. The germline CDR1 and CDR2 sequences are SNHLY and FYNNEI. CDR3 residues: CASMRGTGGQPQHF. The CDR3 DNA is TGTGCCAGCATGAGGGGGACAGGGGGTCAGCCCCAGCATTTT.

The rearrangement links TRBV19 to TRBJ2-5; 9 bases fit TRBD2. This CDR3 comprises 16 residues. CDR1 LNHDA and CDR2 SQIVND come from the germline V gene (reference sequence). V gave up 5 bases and J gave up 5 bases; unmatched junction bases: 12. The CDR3 reads CASSPRGSGSGETQYF. For the CDR3, the DNA is TGTGCCAGTAGTCCGAGGGGTAGCGGGAGTGGGGAGACCCAGTACTTC.

The V call is TRBV27, the J call TRBJ2-3, with D possibly called TRBD1 or TRBD2 (6 bases each). The V end lost 6 bases, the J end lost 4 bases, and 20 bases lay between the germline ends. There are 16 residues in the CDR3. Per germline, CDR1 MNHEY and CDR2 SMNVEV (reference sequence). CDR3 nucleotide sequence: TGTGCCAGCAGGAGGAGAGGGGGGTATTGGGCAGATACGCAGTATTTT. This codes for CASRRRGGYWADTQYF.

This chain uses TRBV5-4 with TRBJ1-1; 9 bases map to TRBD1. Germline loops: CDR1 SGHNT, CDR2 YYREEE (reference sequence). This CDR3 comprises 15 residues. V shed 4 bases, J shed 4 bases, and the junction held 8 bases outside the gene matches. The CDR3 nucleotides are TGTGCCAGCAGCACTACCACAGGGGGCATCACTGAAGCTTTCTTT. It codes for CASSTTTGGITEAFF.

This sequence joins TRBV6-2 or TRBV6-3 and TRBJ1-1; perhaps TRBD1 as D (5 bases). The V and J ends lost 6 bases and 1 base respectively, with 12 bases between them. The CDR3 is 14 amino acids. The germline V gene has CDR1 MNHEY and CDR2 SVGEGT. The CDR3 DNA is TGTGCCAGCAGCGGGAGGGGCAGGAACACTGAAGCTTTCTTT. Translating it yields CASSGRGRNTEAFF.

The chain links TRBV30 to TRBJ1-6; D not resolved. V gave up 0 bases and J gave up 10 bases, with 10 bases separating them. CDR1 is GTSNPN and CDR2 is SVGIG in the germline V gene (reference sequence). The CDR3 is 13 residues long. The DNA for the CDR3 is TGTGCCTGGAGTGTGGTTCAACAGTCACCCCTCCACTTT. Translated: CAWSVVQQSPLHF.

V gene TRBV4-2 combines with J gene TRBJ2-2; D is uncertain. This CDR3 is built from 15 residues. The V and J ends lost 0 bases and 4 bases respectively, with 9 bases between them. Germline-derived CDR1 and CDR2 are LGHNA and YNFKEQ. The CDR3 sequence is CASSQDPDSTGELFF. In DNA, the CDR3 is TGTGCCAGCAGCCAAGATCCGGATTCCACCGGGGAGCTGTTTTTT.

This rearrangement joins TRBV7-2 to TRBJ1-5, with D possibly TRBD1 on 5 matching bases. Trimming shortened V by 5 bases and J by 6 bases, and 8 bases separated the two germline ends. The CDR3 has 12 amino acids. Germline V lookup: CDR1 SGHTA, CDR2 FQGNSA. CDR3 nucleotide sequence: TGTGCCAGCAGCGGGGGTGCTCAGCCCCAGCATTTT. It codes for CASSGGAQPQHF.

For the CDR3, the DNA is TGCGCCAGCAGCCTGGGACACCAGAACACCGGGGAGCTGTTTTTT. It is translated as CASSLGHQNTGELFF. The chain is built from TRBV5-1 and TRBJ2-2, with a possible D match to TRBD1 (6 bases). Germline lookup yields CDR1 SGHRS and CDR2 YFSETQ. The CDR3 is 15 amino acids. Between the trimmed V and J ends, which lost 4 bases and 1 base, there was a span of 11 bases.

This chain links TRBV9 with TRBJ2-7, with D maybe TRBD2 (5 bases). The CDR3 has 14 amino acids. Trimming cost V 0 bases and J 5 bases, with 12 bases left between them. The V gene's germline CDR1 is SGDLS and CDR2 YYNGEE. The CDR3 is CASSVDGNRDEQYF. For the CDR3, the DNA is TGTGCCAGCAGCGTAGACGGGAATAGGGACGAGCAGTACTTC.